The rows below give T cell receptor beta chains drawn from one sample of a study of Graves' ophthalmopathy and Graves' hyperthyroidism. TCRdb reprocessed the multiplex PCR reads with MiXCR, giving one entry per CDR3 protein. Among hundreds of thousands of distinct CDR3 sequences listed, about 44% were seen once. Sample: peripheral blood. These receptors originate from an adult man with Graves' ophthalmopathy. Both conserved end residues are part of each CDR3. A D gene is named only where the DNA matches it firmly. Not every row has a clone size; where given, it reads once, few, many or a size class.

TRBJ2-2 many TRBV25-1 NA TGTGCCAGCAGGCCCCGTTTGGGTACCGGGGAGCTGTTTTTT CASRPRLGTGELFF
TRBJ1-2 NA TRBV5-6 TRBD1 TGTGCCAGCAGCCACGGACAGGGGGTACCGTGGAGGAATGGCTACACCTTC CASSHGQGVPWRNGYTF
TRBJ2-5 few TRBV7-2 NA TGTGCCAGCAGCTTAGACTCTTACCAAGAGACCCAGTACTTC CASSLDSYQETQYF
TRBJ1-6 few TRBV6-5 NA TGTGCCAGCAGTGAAGTGTCCTATAATTCACCCCTCCACTTT CASSEVSYNSPLHF
TRBJ1-2 NA TRBV15 NA TGTGCCACCAGCAGTGATCCCCGCACAGGGCAAAACTCTGGCTACACCTTC CATSSDPRTGQNSGYTF
TRBJ2-2 many TRBV15 NA TGTGCCACCAAGGATGGCGGCGACAGAGCTGTAACCGGGGAGCTGTTTTTT CATKDGGDRAVTGELFF
TRBJ1-5 once TRBV2 NA TGTGCCAGCAGTGAAGAAGTGTCAGGCAATCAGCCCCAGCATTTT CASSEEVSGNQPQHF
TRBJ2-6 many TRBV10-3 NA TGTGCCATCAGGGCCACAGTTAACGGGGCCAACGTCCTGACTTTC CAIRATVNGANVLTF
TRBJ1-2 once TRBV20-1 NA TGCAGTGCTGGCCAGCGGGAATATGACTACACCTTC CSAGQREYDYTF
TRBJ1-2 many TRBV7-8 NA TGTGCCAGCAGCTTAGATCACAGAGGCTATGGCTACACCTTC CASSLDHRGYGYTF
TRBJ2-7 NA TRBV9 TRBD1 TGTGCCAGCAGCGCAACAGGGGGCACGAACTTC CASSATGGTNF
TRBJ2-7 NA TRBV5-5 TRBD2 TGTGCCAGCAGTACCTCCGGGGGAGGGACCTACGAGCAGTACTTC CASSTSGGGTYEQYF
TRBJ1-5 few TRBV3-2 NA TGTGCCAGCAGCCAAGGCCGGTCGATCAATCAGCCCCAGCATTTT CASSQGRSINQPQHF
TRBJ2-6 few TRBV7-9 TRBD1 TGTGCCAGCAGCCGCCGGGACAGAACACAATACTCTGGGGCCAACGTCCTGACTTTC CASSRRDRTQYSGANVLTF
TRBJ2-7 few TRBV11-2 TRBD2 TGTGCCAGCAGCTTGGGACTAGCGGGAGGTTCGATCTCCTACGAGCAGTACTTC CASSLGLAGGSISYEQYF
TRBJ1-3 NA TRBV29-1 NA TGCAGCGTCGTAGGGGCAGGAAACACCATATATTTT CSVVGAGNTIYF
TRBJ1-4 many TRBV7-9 TRBD1 TGTGCCAGCAGCTTAGCGCCAGGGGGAAAACTGTTTTTT CASSLAPGGKLFF
TRBJ2-1 few TRBV24-1 TRBD1 TGTGCCACCAGTGATTCCGGACAGGGGGGCAACAATGAGCAGTTCTTC CATSDSGQGGNNEQFF
TRBJ1-4 many TRBV2 NA TGTGCCAGGAAGACACCAACTAATGAAAAACTGTTTTTT CARKTPTNEKLFF